This entry describes one T cell receptor beta chain. No antigen is known for it. No much larger clone is present one base from it, and per-base qualities are unavailable. The CDR3 has 16 amino acids, counting the end cysteine and phenylalanine. The CDR3 DNA has 48 bases and is translated from base 1. The record originates from a study of T cell repertoires in ileal Crohn's disease (dated by TCRdb to between 2018 and 2020). For the study in its entirety: The median duration of disease was 7.5 to 9.5 years, and at the time of surgery about a third of patients were active smokers. TCR repertoire analysis was performed in about 59 Crohn's disease patients drawn from a prospective multicentre cohort. For commercial TCRB immunosequencing, approximately 480 nanograms of biopsy DNA were submitted for each sample. Roughly half of the patients were given postoperative therapy, with around eleven receiving thiopurines and over 15 receiving anti-TNF agents. Running in parallel with the study was a multicentre cohort set up to find predictors of early endoscopic recurrence following ileocolonic resection. Endoscopic postoperative recurrence was defined by a Rutgeerts score above i0. A total of roughly 150 mucosal samples from some 57 patients were sequenced, collected from several sites on the surgical specimen as well as at postoperative endoscopy. Surgery was performed for a complication in all patients, with stricturing disease in roughly 60% and penetrating disease in approximately 40%. M0 samples consisted of biopsies taken from the inflamed part of the ileum in the surgical resection specimen. Beyond this particular receptor, the publication reports: Only a subgroup of patients, of unstated size, had their mucosal CD4 and CD8 T cells sorted and sequenced. A significantly higher proportion of clonal expansions was observed in active smokers at surgery than in non-smokers (about 25% vs 18%, p=0.02). Compared with CD4 T cells, sorted CD8 T cells contained more high-frequency clones, which suggests that the mucosal expansions were mostly CD8. Higher high-frequency clone percentages at surgery were associated with endoscopic recurrence; all patients with clonality above 26.8% (18/57) had recurrence.

The time point label corresponds to: inflamed ileum from the surgical specimen. To be eligible, patients had to be adults with ileal or ileocolonic Crohn's disease and an indication for ileocolonic resection. Whole ileal mucosal biopsies were kept frozen at -80 degrees C prior to DNA extraction. Genomic DNA was extracted from frozen whole biopsies using a TRizol-based method and was quantified with a NanoDrop 2000 spectrophotometer. Receptor libraries were prepared by the immunoSEQ multiplex PCR assay. Adaptive Biotechnology amplified the CDR3 regions from genomic DNA with a two-step multiplex PCR designed to control amplification bias. In the first PCR, primers covered every V and J gene segment, and in the second PCR, barcodes and Illumina adapters were added. CDR3 libraries were sequenced on an Illumina instrument. The study's own analysis went as follows. The analysis drew on both the pipelines supplied by the vendor and custom analysis of the raw data in R/Bioconductor running R version 3.3.0. Clonality, which ranges from 0 to 1, was calculated as the inverse of the normalised Shannon entropy across all productive clones. The repertoire share taken up by the top 100 clones defined high-frequency clones, and only clones that passed a 95% confidence test were kept. The Simpson index measured repertoire diversity, and the Morisita-Horn index measured overlap between samples. The clones in this table, taken by TCRdb from immuneACCESS, are in-frame only. Not every clone is retained; where verified, under half of the shortfall comes from an unresolved V gene, and the cause of the rest is unknown. That table supplies the V and J calls and clone size; D and trimming were determined from the DNA. The sample data list around 15,000 clones, and roughly 80% of these were observed just once. About 15% of the sample comes from the top ten.

The clonotype originates from an adult with Crohn's disease. Sequencing used ileal tissue. This receptor chain uses TRBV21-1 and TRBJ2-3; TRBD2 reflects the table's D call only, with no check against the DNA. TRBV21-1 is tagged as a pseudogene. The sequence in DNA is TGTGCCAGCAGCCCGCTAGCGGACCCTAGCACAGATACGCAGTATTTT. Its amino acids are CASSPLADPSTDTQYF.